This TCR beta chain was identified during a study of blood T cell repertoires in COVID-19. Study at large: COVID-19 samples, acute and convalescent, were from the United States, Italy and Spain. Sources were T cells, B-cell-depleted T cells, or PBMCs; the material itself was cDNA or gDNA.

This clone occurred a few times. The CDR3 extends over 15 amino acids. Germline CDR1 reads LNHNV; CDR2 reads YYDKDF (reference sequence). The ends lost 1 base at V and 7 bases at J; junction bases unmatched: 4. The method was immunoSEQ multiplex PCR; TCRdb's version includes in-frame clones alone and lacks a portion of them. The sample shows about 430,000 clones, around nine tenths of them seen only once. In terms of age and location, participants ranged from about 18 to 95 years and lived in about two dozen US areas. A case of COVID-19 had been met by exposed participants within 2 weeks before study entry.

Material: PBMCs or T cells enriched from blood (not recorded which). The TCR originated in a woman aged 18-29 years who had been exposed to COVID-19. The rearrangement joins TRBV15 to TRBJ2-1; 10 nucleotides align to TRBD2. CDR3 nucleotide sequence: TGTGCCACCAGCAGAGCTAGCGGGAGTAGGAATGAGCAGTTCTTC. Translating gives CATSRASGSRNEQFF.